This T cell receptor beta chain was observed in a study of cytomegalovirus exposure and HLA in healthy donors. The CDR3 runs 17 residues. Germline lookup yields CDR1 SNHLY and CDR2 FYNNEI. The ends lost 3 bases at V and 2 bases at J; junction bases unmatched: 10. Data came from immunoSEQ multiplex PCR; TCRdb stores just in-frame clones and leaves some out. The profile shows approximately 170,000 clones, approximately 88% of them singletons. This TCR came from a man aged 30 to 45 in good health and CMV-seropositive. The sample comprised PBMCs. The V call is TRBV2, the J call TRBJ1-3; 7 bases are a match to TRBD1. In nucleotides, the CDR3 is TGTGCCAGCAGTGATCGTCAGGCCAGGGGGGCTGGAAACACCATATATTTT. It specifies CASSDRQARGAGNTIYF. The full variable domain, with the rest looked up from reference TRBV2 and TRBJ1-3, is EPEVTQTPSHQVTQMGQEVILRCVPISNHLYFYWYRQILGQKVEFLVSFYNNEISEKSEIFDDQFSVERPDGSNFTLKIRSTKLEDSAMYFCASSDRQARGAGNTIYFGEGSWLTVV.